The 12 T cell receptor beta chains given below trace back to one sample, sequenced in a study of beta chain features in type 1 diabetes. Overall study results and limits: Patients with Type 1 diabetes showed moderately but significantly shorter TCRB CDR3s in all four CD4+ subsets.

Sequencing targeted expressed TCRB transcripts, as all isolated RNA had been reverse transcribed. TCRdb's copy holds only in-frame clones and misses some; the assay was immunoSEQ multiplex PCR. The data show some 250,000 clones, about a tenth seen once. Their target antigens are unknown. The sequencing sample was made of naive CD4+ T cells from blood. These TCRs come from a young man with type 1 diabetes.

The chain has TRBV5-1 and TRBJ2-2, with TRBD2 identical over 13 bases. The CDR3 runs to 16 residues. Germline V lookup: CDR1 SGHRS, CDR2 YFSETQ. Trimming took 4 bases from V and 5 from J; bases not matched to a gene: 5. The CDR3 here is CASSGGLAGDTGELFF. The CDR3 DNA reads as TGCGCCAGCAGCGGAGGACTAGCGGGGGATACCGGGGAGCTGTTTTTT.

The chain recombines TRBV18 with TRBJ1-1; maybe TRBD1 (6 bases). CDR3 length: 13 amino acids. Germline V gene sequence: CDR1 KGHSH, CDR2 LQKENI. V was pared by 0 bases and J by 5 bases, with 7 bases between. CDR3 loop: CASSPPGQTEAFF. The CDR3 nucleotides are TGTGCCAGCTCACCACCGGGACAAACTGAAGCTTTCTTT.

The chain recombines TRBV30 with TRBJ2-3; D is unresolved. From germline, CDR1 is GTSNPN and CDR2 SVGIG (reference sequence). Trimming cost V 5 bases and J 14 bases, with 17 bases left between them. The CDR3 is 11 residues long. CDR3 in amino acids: CAWDTGAPRYF. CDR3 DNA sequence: TGTGCCTGGGACACTGGCGCCCCCCGGTATTTT.

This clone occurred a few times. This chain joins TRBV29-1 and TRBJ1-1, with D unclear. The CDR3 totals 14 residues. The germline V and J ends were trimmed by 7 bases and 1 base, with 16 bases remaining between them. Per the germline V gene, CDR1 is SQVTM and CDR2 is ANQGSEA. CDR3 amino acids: CSAWAWGANTEAFF. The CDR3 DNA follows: TGCAGCGCGTGGGCCTGGGGAGCGAACACTGAAGCTTTCTTT.

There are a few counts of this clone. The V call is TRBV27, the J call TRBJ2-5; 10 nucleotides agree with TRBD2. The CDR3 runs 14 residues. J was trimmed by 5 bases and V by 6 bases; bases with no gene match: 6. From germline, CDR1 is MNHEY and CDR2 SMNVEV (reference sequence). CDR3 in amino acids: CASRFLAGDETQYF. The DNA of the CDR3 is TGTGCCAGCAGATTTCTAGCGGGGGACGAGACCCAGTACTTC.

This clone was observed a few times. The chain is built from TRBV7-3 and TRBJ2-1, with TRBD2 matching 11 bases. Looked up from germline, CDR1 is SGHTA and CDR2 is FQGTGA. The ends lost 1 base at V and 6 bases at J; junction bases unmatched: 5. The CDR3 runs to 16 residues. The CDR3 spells CASSLNPSGGTNEQFF. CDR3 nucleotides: TGTGCCAGCAGCTTAAATCCTAGCGGGGGGACCAATGAGCAGTTCTTC.

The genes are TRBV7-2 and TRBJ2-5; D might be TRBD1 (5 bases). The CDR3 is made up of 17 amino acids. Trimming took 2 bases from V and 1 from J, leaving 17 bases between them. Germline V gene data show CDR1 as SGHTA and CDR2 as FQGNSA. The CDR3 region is CASSLSLRVGAQETQYF. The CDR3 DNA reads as TGTGCCAGCAGCTTATCGTTGAGAGTAGGGGCCCAAGAGACCCAGTACTTC.

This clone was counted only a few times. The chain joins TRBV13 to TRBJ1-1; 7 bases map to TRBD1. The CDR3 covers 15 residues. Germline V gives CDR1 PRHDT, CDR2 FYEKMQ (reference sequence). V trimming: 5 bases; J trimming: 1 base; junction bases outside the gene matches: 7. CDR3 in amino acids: CASSRNRGSNTEAFF. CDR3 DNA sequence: TGTGCCAGCAGCCGGAACAGGGGTTCGAACACTGAAGCTTTCTTT.

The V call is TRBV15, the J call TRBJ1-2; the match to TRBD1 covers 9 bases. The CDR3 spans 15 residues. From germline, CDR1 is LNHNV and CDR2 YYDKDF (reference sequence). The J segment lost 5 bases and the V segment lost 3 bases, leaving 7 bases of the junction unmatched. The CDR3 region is CATSSPGQGRYGYTF. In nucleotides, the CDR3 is TGTGCCACCAGCAGCCCCGGACAGGGGCGGTATGGCTACACCTTC.

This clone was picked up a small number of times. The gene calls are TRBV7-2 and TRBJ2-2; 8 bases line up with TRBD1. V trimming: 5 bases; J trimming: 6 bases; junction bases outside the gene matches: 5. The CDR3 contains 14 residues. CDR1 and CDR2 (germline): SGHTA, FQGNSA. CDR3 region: CASSRDRGPGELFF. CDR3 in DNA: TGTGCCAGCAGCAGAGACAGGGGCCCCGGGGAGCTGTTTTTT.

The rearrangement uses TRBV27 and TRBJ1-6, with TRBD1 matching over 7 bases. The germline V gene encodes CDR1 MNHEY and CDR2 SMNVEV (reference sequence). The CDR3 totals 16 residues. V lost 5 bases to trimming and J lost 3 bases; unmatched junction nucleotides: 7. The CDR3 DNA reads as TGTGCCAGCAGTAACAGGGGTCCCAGCTATAATTCACCCCTCCACTTT. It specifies CASSNRGPSYNSPLHF.

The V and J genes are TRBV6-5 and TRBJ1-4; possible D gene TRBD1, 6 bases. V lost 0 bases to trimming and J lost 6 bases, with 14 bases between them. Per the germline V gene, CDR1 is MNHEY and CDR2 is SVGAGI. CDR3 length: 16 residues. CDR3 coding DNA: TGTGCCAGCAGTTACTCGGCCGTCAGGGGTTATGAAAAACTGTTTTTT. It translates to CASSYSAVRGYEKLFF.